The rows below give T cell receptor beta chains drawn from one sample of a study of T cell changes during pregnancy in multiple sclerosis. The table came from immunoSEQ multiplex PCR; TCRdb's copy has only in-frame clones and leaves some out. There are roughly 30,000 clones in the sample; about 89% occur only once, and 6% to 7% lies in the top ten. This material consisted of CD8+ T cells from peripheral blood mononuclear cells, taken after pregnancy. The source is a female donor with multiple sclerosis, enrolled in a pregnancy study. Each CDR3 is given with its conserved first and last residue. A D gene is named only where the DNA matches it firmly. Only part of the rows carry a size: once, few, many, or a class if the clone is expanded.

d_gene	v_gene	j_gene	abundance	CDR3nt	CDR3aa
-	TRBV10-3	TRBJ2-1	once	TGTGCCATCAGTGAGTCGTCTATACCAATCTACTCCTACAATGAGCAGTTCTTC	CAISESSIPIYSYNEQFF
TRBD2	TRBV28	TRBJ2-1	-	TGTGCCAGCAGCTCACTAGCGGGGGGATCCTACAATGAGCAGTTCTTC	CASSSLAGGSYNEQFF
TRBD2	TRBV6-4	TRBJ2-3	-	TGTGCCAGCAGGCGAGGAGTCGCGGGAGGGGGAGATACGCAGTATTTT	CASRRGVAGGGDTQYF
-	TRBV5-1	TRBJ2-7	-	TGCGCCAGCAGCATCTCGGGACAACCAACCTACGAGCAGTACTTC	CASSISGQPTYEQYF
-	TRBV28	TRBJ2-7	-	TGTGCCAGCAGTTTATACAGGTTGTCCGGCGAGCAGTACTTC	CASSLYRLSGEQYF
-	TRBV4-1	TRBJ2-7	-	TGCGCCAGCAGCCAAAGGGAGACACTTCCCAACGAGCAGTACTTC	CASSQRETLPNEQYF
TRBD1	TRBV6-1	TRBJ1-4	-	TGTGCCAGCAGGGACCGGGACAGGGTGGAAAAACTGTTTTTT	CASRDRDRVEKLFF
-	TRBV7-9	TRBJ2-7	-	TGTGCCAGCAGCTTATCAACCAGGAGGGAGCAGTACTTC	CASSLSTRREQYF
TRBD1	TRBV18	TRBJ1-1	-	TGTGCCAGCTCACCACCGGGACAGGGTAACACTGAAGCTTTCTTT	CASSPPGQGNTEAFF
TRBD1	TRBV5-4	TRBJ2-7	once	TGTGCCAGCAGCTCACCCAGTCAGGGGGCCTACGAGCAGTACTTC	CASSSPSQGAYEQYF